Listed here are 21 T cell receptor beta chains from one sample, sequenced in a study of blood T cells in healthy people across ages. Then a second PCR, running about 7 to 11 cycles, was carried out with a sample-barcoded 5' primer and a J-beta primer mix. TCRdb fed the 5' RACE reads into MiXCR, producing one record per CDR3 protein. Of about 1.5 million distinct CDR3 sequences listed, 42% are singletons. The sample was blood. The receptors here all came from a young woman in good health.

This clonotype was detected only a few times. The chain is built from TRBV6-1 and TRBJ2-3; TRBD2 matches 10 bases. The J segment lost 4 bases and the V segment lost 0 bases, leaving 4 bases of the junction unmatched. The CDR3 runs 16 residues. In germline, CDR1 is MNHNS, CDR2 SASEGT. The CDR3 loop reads CASSEASGGMADTQYF. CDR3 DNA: TGTGCCAGCAGTGAAGCTAGCGGGGGGATGGCAGATACGCAGTATTTT.

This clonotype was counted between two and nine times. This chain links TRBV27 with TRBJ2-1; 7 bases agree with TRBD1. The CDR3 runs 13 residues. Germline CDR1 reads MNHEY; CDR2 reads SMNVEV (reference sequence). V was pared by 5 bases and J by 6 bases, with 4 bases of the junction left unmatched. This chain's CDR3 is CASSVDRSNEQFF. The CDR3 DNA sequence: TGTGCCAGCAGTGTGGACAGGAGCAATGAGCAGTTCTTC.

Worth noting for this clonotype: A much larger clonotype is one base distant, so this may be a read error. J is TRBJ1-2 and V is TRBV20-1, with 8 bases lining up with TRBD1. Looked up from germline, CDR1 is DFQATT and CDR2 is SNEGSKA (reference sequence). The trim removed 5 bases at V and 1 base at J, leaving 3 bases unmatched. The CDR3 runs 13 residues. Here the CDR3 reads CSAPDRDNYGYTF. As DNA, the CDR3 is TGCAGTGCTCCGGACAGGGATAACTATGGCTACACCTTC.

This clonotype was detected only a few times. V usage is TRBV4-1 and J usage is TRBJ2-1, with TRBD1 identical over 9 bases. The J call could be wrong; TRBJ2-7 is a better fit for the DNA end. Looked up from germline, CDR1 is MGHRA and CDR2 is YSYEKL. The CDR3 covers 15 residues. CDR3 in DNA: TGCGCCAGCAGACTGACAGGGGGACGAATCAATGAGCAGTACTTC. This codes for CASRLTGGRINEQYF.

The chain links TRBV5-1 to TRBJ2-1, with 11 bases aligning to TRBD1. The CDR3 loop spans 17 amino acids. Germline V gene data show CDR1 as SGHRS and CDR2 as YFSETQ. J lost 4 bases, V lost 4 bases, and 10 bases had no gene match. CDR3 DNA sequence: TGCGCCAGCAGCGGAAGGGACAGGGGGTTTTCTTACAATGAGCAGTTCTTC. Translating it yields CASSGRDRGFSYNEQFF.

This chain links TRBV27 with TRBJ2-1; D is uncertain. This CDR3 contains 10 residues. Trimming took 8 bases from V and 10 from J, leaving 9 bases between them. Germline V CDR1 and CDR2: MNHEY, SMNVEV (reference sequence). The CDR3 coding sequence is TGTGCCAGCGGGATTTACGAGCAGTTCTTC. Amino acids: CASGIYEQFF.

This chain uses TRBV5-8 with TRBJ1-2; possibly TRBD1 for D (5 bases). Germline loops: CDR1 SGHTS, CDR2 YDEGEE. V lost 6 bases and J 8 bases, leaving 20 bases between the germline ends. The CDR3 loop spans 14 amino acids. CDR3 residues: CASISTRLSGGYTF. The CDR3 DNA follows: TGTGCCAGCATTTCAACACGTCTCTCAGGGGGCTACACCTTC. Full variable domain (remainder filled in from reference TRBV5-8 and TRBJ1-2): EAGVTQSPTHLIKTRGQQATLRCSPISGHTSVYWYQQALGLGLQFLLWYDEGEERNRGNFPPRFSGRQFPNYSSELNVNALELEDSALYLCASISTRLSGGYTFGSGTRLTVV.

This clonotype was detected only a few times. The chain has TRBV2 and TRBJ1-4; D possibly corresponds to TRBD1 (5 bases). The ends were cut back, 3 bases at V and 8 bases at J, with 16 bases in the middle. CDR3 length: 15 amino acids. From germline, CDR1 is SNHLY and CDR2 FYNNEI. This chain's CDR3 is CASSDHDSHGEKLFF. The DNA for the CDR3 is TGTGCCAGCAGTGATCATGACAGCCATGGGGAAAAACTGTTTTTT.

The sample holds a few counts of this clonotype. The CDR3: CASSLGLAVANEQYF. The CDR3 DNA sequence: TGCGCCAGCAGCTTGGGACTAGCGGTCGCCAATGAGCAGTACTTC. The chain has TRBV5-1 and TRBJ2-7; 9 nucleotides match TRBD2. The CDR3 is 15 residues long. CDR1 and CDR2 from the germline V gene are SGHRS and YFSETQ. J gave up 7 bases and V 0 bases, and 8 bases lay outside the gene matches.

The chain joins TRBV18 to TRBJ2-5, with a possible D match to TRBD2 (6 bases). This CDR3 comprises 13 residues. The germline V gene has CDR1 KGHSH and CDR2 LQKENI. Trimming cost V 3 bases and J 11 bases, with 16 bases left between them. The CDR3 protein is CASSPSTGVRQYF. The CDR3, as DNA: TGTGCCAGCTCACCCAGTACGGGAGTACGGCAGTACTTC.

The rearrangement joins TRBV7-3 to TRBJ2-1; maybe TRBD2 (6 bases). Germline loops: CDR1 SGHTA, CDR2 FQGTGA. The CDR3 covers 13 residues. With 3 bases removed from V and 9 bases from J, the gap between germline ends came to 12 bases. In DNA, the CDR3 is TGTGCCAGCAGCTTTATGGGGGAGGCTGAGCAGTTCTTC. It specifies CASSFMGEAEQFF.

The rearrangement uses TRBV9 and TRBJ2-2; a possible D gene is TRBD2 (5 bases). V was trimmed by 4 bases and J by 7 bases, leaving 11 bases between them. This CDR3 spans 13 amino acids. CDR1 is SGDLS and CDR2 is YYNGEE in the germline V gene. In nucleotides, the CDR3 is TGTGCCAGCAGCCTCGACCGGGGCGGGGAGCTGTTTTTT. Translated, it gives CASSLDRGGELFF.

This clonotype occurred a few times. This CDR3 is CASSQSGNSNQPQHF. The CDR3 bases are TGCGCCAGCAGCCAAAGCGGGAATAGCAATCAGCCCCAGCATTTT. The chain uses TRBV4-3 and TRBJ1-5; D is unresolved. Germline assignment: CDR1 LGHNA and CDR2 YSLEER. The V end lost 2 bases, the J end lost 0 bases, and 8 bases lay between the germline ends. This CDR3 has 15 amino acids.

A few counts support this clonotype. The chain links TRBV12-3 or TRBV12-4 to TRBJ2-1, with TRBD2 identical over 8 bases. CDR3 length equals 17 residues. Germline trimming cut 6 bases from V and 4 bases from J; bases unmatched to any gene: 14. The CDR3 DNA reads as TGTGCCAGCAGCTTGACTTCCGGGGGGGCCCCTTACAATGAGCAGTTCTTC. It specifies CASSLTSGGAPYNEQFF.

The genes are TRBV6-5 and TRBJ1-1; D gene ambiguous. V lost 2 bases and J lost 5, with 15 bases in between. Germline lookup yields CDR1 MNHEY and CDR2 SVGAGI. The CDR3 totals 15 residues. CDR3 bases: TGTGCCAGCAGTTACCGGCAAGGTGGAGGGACTGAAGCTTTCTTT. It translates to CASSYRQGGGTEAFF.

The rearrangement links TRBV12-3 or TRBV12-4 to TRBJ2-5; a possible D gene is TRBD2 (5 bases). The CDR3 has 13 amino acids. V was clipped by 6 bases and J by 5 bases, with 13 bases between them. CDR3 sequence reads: CASRLTGGETQYF. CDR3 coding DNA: TGTGCCAGCAGATTGACCGGCGGGGAGACCCAGTACTTC.

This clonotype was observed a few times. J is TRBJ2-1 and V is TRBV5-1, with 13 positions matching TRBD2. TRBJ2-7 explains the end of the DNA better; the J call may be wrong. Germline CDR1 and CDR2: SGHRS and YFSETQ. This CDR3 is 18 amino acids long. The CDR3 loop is CASSSTSGRRLRYNEQYF. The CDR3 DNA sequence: TGCGCCAGCAGCTCGACTAGCGGGAGGCGCCTAAGATACAATGAGCAGTACTTC.

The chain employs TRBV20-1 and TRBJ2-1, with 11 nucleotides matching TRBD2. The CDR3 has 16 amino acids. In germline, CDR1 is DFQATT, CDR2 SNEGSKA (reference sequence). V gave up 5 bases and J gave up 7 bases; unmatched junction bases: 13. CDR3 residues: CSAQHPTSGSGNEQFF. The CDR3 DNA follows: TGCAGTGCTCAACACCCTACTAGCGGGAGTGGTAATGAGCAGTTCTTC.

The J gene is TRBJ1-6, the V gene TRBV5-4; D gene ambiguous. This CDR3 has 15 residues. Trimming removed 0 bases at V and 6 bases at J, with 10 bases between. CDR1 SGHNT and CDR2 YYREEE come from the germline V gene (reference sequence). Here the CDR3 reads CASSLDPVFNSPLHF. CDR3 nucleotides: TGTGCCAGCAGCTTGGATCCCGTTTTTAATTCACCCCTCCACTTT. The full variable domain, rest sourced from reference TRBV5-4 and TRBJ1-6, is ETGVTQSPTHLIKTRGQQVTLRCSSQSGHNTVSWYQQALGQGPQFIFQYYREEENGRGNFPPRFSGLQFPNYSSELNVNALELDDSALYLCASSLDPVFNSPLHFGNGTRLTVT.

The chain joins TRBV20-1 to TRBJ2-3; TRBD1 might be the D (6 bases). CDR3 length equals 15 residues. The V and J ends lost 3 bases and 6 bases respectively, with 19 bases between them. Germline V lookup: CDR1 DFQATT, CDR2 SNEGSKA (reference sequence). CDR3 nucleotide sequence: TGCAGTGCTAGCCCCCCCCAGGGGACAATGGATACGCAGTATTTT. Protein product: CSASPPQGTMDTQYF.

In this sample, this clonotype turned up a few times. As DNA, the CDR3 is TGTGCCAGCAGTGAAGGGGGCGGCTATGGCTACACCTTC. Its translation: CASSEGGGYGYTF. V and J are TRBV2 and TRBJ1-2; D possibly corresponds to TRBD1 (5 bases). Germline CDR1 and CDR2: SNHLY and FYNNEI. The ends were cut back, 1 base at V and 4 bases at J, with 7 bases in the middle. CDR3 length: 13 residues. The full variable domain, with the rest looked up from reference TRBV2 and TRBJ1-2, is EPEVTQTPSHQVTQMGQEVILRCVPISNHLYFYWYRQILGQKVEFLVSFYNNEISEKSEIFDDQFSVERPDGSNFTLKIRSTKLEDSAMYFCASSEGGGYGYTFGSGTRLTVV.